These T cell receptor beta chains were read from a single sample in a study of read filtering for tumor transcriptome and immune sequencing. In TCRdb, the reads were re-called with MiXCR into one record per CDR3 protein. The table includes more than 55,000 distinct CDR3 sequences, under 25% detected once. Sequenced: a population of CD138-negative cells sorted from bone marrow. The receptors here all came from a donor at least 40 years old with multiple myeloma. The CDR3 runs from the conserved cysteine through the conserved F or W. The D gene is left open where the match is weak.

D gene	V gene	J gene	CDR3 protein
TRBD1	TRBV20-1	TRBJ2-7	CSARVQGEPYYEQYF
-	TRBV6-1	TRBJ2-3	CASSEVRGNTDTQYF
-	TRBV7-9	TRBJ2-3	CASSPGVGGTDTQYF
-	TRBV3-1	TRBJ2-5	CASSQGFNEHETQYF
-	TRBV6-1	TRBJ1-5	CASSGVGLAGQPQHF
-	TRBV20-1	TRBJ2-5	CSARDKETQYF
-	TRBV20-1	TRBJ2-3	CSAQSGGGTDTQYF
-	TRBV6-1	TRBJ2-7	CASKETYEQYF
-	TRBV18	TRBJ2-5	CASSPPSGQETQYF
TRBD1	TRBV7-6	TRBJ2-2	CASSPRTGTGTGELFF
TRBD2	TRBV5-1	TRBJ2-1	CASSPAGGISYNEQFF
-	TRBV3-1	TRBJ2-1	CASSQGLGLTNEQFF
-	TRBV28	TRBJ2-1	CASSGSRAWGNEQFF
TRBD1	TRBV12-3/TRBV12-4	TRBJ2-3	CASRTGGLSDTQYF
TRBD1	TRBV10-3	TRBJ2-1	CASQPGQGDPFSYNEQFF
-	TRBV19	TRBJ1-5	CASTPFGLDQPQHF
-	TRBV5-5	TRBJ2-5	CASSLALAYSETQYF
TRBD2	TRBV30	TRBJ2-1	CAWSRGTSASSYNEQFF
-	TRBV2	TRBJ2-3	CASKLAPDTQYF
-	TRBV28	TRBJ1-4	CASSFRHGTNEKLFF
-	TRBV5-1	TRBJ1-5	CASSTGSSNQPQHF
TRBD2	TRBV7-7	TRBJ2-1	CASSPGLAPNEQFF
-	TRBV23-1	TRBJ2-2	CASSQSPGVNTGELFF
-	TRBV6-5	TRBJ2-2	CASSYSRALAGELFF
-	TRBV3-1	TRBJ1-1	CASSPAPGTEAFF